This T cell receptor (beta chain) was found in a study of shared T cell receptors in the human thymus. The assay was immunoSEQ multiplex PCR, and TCRdb's table has in-frame clones only and misses some. The table has about 500,000 clones, 78% seen once; the top ten hold about 0.013%. The CDR3 length is 16 residues. Germline trimming cut 5 bases from V and 4 bases from J; bases unmatched to any gene: 6. CDR1 is SGHNT and CDR2 is YENEEA in the germline V gene. These same data were also listed under a study on human thymus T cells. That paper states: The donors were infants in Finland with congenital heart defects, otherwise immunologically healthy. Repertoires from thymus and blood appeared to show biased V and J gene usage.

Material for sequencing was thymocytes. The TCR sequence derives from a boy under three years old with a congenital heart defect. V and J are TRBV11-3 and TRBJ2-7, with TRBD2 identical over 15 bases. The chain's CDR3 is CASSLGTSGRMYEQYF. The CDR3 DNA reads as TGTGCCAGCAGCCTTGGGACTAGCGGGAGGATGTACGAGCAGTACTTC.